What follows are 2 T cell receptor beta chains derived from one specimen sequenced in a study of cytomegalovirus exposure and HLA in healthy donors. PCR primers comprised 60 Vbeta and 13 Jbeta primers. Some clones are missing from TCRdb's copy, which holds only in-frame ones; the method was immunoSEQ multiplex PCR. The profile shows approximately 170,000 clones, approximately 80% of them singletons. Sequenced material: PBMCs. The receptors come from a male donor in good health and CMV-seronegative.

The chain combines TRBV7-2 with TRBJ2-5; weak D call: TRBD1 (5 bases). Looked up from germline, CDR1 is SGHTA and CDR2 is FQGNSA. CDR3 length equals 15 residues. The V and J ends lost 1 base and 1 base respectively, with 10 bases between them. In nucleotides, the CDR3 is TGTGCCAGCAGCTTAGAACAGGCGATCCAAGAGACCCAGTACTTC. Translating it yields CASSLEQAIQETQYF.

V is TRBV11-2 and J is TRBJ2-5; the match to TRBD1 covers 10 bases. Trimming took 3 bases from V and 13 from J; bases not matched to a gene: 8. CDR3 length: 13 amino acids. Per germline, CDR1 SGHAT and CDR2 FQNNGV. The CDR3 loop reads CASSFPGQGDWYF. The CDR3 DNA is TGTGCCAGCAGCTTCCCCGGACAGGGGGACTGGTACTTC.